One and the same sample provided the 23 T cell receptor beta chains below, sequenced in a study of CD8 T cells in ankylosing spondylitis. In TCRdb, the 5' RACE reads were re-called with MiXCR into one record per CDR3 protein. Of 150,000 to 200,000 distinct CDR3 sequences in the sample, roughly 10% were seen once. Sequencing was carried out using blood, either unsorted or a sorted T cell fraction (not recorded which). Receptors originate from a male donor with ankylosing spondylitis or in good health (not recorded which).

This clonotype occurred many times. The chain carries TRBV18 and TRBJ2-2; D not certain. This CDR3 spans 16 amino acids. Trimming removed 2 bases from V and 1 base from J, with 11 bases in between. Germline assignment: CDR1 KGHSH and CDR2 LQKENI. The CDR3 loop is CASSPEMAGNTGELFF. Written as DNA, the CDR3 is TGTGCCAGCTCACCAGAAATGGCCGGGAACACCGGGGAGCTGTTTTTT.

V gene TRBV21-1 combines with J gene TRBJ2-7; TRBD1, the D gene given by the table, was not confirmed from the DNA. TRBV21-1 is described as a pseudogene. This CDR3 spans 17 amino acids. The CDR3 reads CASSKKGKGQGTYEQYF. The CDR3 region has the DNA TGTGCCAGCAGCAAAAAGGGAAAGGGACAGGGTACCTACGAGCAGTACTTC.

This clonotype was counted between two and nine times. This rearrangement joins TRBV3-1 to TRBJ2-1, with 8 bases aligning to TRBD1. CDR1 and CDR2 from the germline V gene are LGHDT and YNNKEL (reference sequence). CDR3 size: 15 residues. V dropped 4 bases and J dropped 2; count of bases not matched to a gene: 4. The CDR3 protein is CASSPRDRTYNEQFF. As DNA, the CDR3 is TGTGCCAGCAGCCCCCGGGACAGGACCTACAATGAGCAGTTCTTC.

The sample holds many counts of this clonotype. V is TRBV24-1 and J is TRBJ2-1; D uncertain. The CDR3 extends over 10 amino acids. The germline V and J ends were trimmed by 1 base and 12 bases, with 3 bases remaining between them. CDR1 and CDR2 (germline): KGHDR, SFDVKD. CDR3 coding DNA: TGTGCCACCAGTGATTTACGGCAGTTCTTC. Residues: CATSDLRQFF.

This clonotype came up many times. A read error may account for a junction end that differs from germline. V usage is TRBV5-1 and J usage is TRBJ1-2; 7 bases align to TRBD1. This CDR3 spans 13 amino acids. Germline CDR1 is SGHRS and CDR2 is YFSETQ. This chain's CDR3 is CASSLQGNYGYTF. CDR3 nucleotide sequence: TGTGCCAGCAGTTTACAGGGGAACTATGGCTACACCTTC.

This clonotype was observed many times. This chain links TRBV29-1 with TRBJ2-1; D is ambiguous. This CDR3 is built from 14 residues. Germline lookup yields CDR1 SQVTM and CDR2 ANQGSEA. This chain's CDR3 is CTSSGAGVYNEQFF. The CDR3 DNA sequence: TGCACCTCATCTGGAGCTGGAGTCTACAATGAGCAGTTCTTC.

This clonotype has only a few counts. This chain uses TRBV29-1 with TRBJ2-3, with 9 bases lining up with TRBD2. V lost 6 bases and J lost 5; bases outside the gene matches: 6. The germline CDR1 and CDR2 sequences are SQVTM and ANQGSEA. The CDR3 runs 13 residues. DNA for the CDR3: TGCAGCGTCGGCGGGGGGGCGGGAGATACGCAGTATTTT. Protein sequence: CSVGGGAGDTQYF.

This clonotype was seen ten or more times. This chain links TRBV29-1 with TRBJ1-1; TRBD1 matches at 9 bases. V lost 3 bases, J lost 6 bases, and 11 bases stayed unmatched. CDR1 SQVTM and CDR2 ANQGSEA come from the germline V gene. This CDR3 region has 15 residues. CDR3 in amino acids: CSVEGTGMVVPEAFF. CDR3 DNA: TGCAGCGTTGAGGGGACAGGGATGGTTGTCCCTGAAGCTTTCTTT.

This clonotype has only a few counts. V usage is TRBV29-1 and J usage is TRBJ2-7; D gene uncertain. V dropped 0 bases and J dropped 5 bases, with 14 bases sitting between them. Germline loops: CDR1 SQVTM, CDR2 ANQGSEA. This CDR3 contains 14 residues. CDR3 bases: TGCAGCGTTGAAGAGGTAGGGAACTCGGACGAGCAGTACTTC. This codes for CSVEEVGNSDEQYF.

There are many counts of this clonotype. The chain links TRBV3-1 to TRBJ2-3; a possible D gene is TRBD2 (5 bases). Germline CDR1 is LGHDT and CDR2 is YNNKEL (reference sequence). The CDR3 covers 15 residues. Trimming removed 1 base at V and 0 bases at J, with 8 bases between. In DNA form, the CDR3 reads TGTGCCAGCAGCCAAGTGACGGGGAGCACAGATACGCAGTATTTT. Its translation is CASSQVTGSTDTQYF.

Many counts were recorded for this clonotype. This chain connects TRBV12-3 or TRBV12-4 to TRBJ2-5; TRBD1 agrees at 8 bases. The CDR3 contains 16 residues. J gave up 0 bases and V 5 bases, and 8 bases lay outside the gene matches. CDR3 residues: CASSLGQGKYQETQYF. As DNA, the CDR3 is TGTGCCAGCAGTCTCGGACAGGGCAAGTACCAAGAGACCCAGTACTTC.

This chain connects TRBV7-6 to TRBJ1-2, with 9 bases that match TRBD1. The germline V gene has CDR1 SGHVS and CDR2 FNYEAQ. This CDR3 region has 15 residues. V was clipped by 0 bases and J by 6 bases; unmatched bases: 5. This CDR3 is CASSLAGTGNNGYTF. The CDR3 DNA follows: TGTGCCAGCAGCTTAGCCGGGACAGGGAACAATGGCTACACCTTC. The complete variable domain, with remaining parts taken from reference TRBV7-6 and TRBJ1-2, reads GAGVSQSPRYKVTKRGQDVALRCDPISGHVSLYWYRQALGQGPEFLTYFNYEAQQDKSGLPNDRFSAERPEGSISTLTIQRTEQRDSAMYRCASSLAGTGNNGYTFGSGTRLTVV.

This clonotype was picked up many times. V and J are TRBV5-1 and TRBJ1-5; no clear D gene. This CDR3 comprises 14 residues. V gave up 3 bases and J gave up 6 bases, with 13 bases separating them. CDR1 and CDR2 from the germline V gene are SGHRS and YFSETQ. DNA of the CDR3: TGCGCCAGCAGCTCCGCAGCAGGAGGTCAGCCCCAGCATTTT. Translation gives CASSSAAGGQPQHF.

This clonotype was counted between two and nine times. This chain connects TRBV5-1 to TRBJ2-1, with D possibly being TRBD2 (5 bases). Germline V CDR1 and CDR2: SGHRS, YFSETQ. Deletions cut 0 bases from V and 10 bases from J, with 14 bases between. The CDR3 contains 14 residues. The CDR3, as DNA: TGCGCCAGCAGCTTGGGCCTAGCAGCAGGAGAGCAGTTCTTC. This translates into CASSLGLAAGEQFF.

In its sample, this clonotype was seen many times. The chain employs TRBV5-1 and TRBJ2-7, with 10 bases lining up with TRBD1. V gave up 4 bases and J gave up 0 bases; unmatched junction bases: 7. CDR3 length equals 16 residues. The V gene's germline CDR1 is SGHRS and CDR2 YFSETQ. The CDR3, as DNA: TGCGCCAGCAGCGGGACAGGGGACAAAAGCTCCTACGAGCAGTACTTC. Translating it yields CASSGTGDKSSYEQYF.

This clonotype came up many times. The genes are TRBV28 and TRBJ1-6; perhaps TRBD1 as D (5 bases). The V end lost 10 bases, the J end lost 12 bases, and 16 bases lay between the germline ends. The CDR3 runs 12 residues. The germline CDR1 and CDR2 sequences are MDHEN and SYDVKM. The CDR3, as DNA: TGTGCCACCATGGGTGTAGGGGTACCCCTCCACTTT. This translates into CATMGVGVPLHF.

This clonotype was observed at least ten times. The CDR3 DNA follows: TGCGCCAGCAGCCCGAATCTGGGGGCGACAACGAGCACTGAAGCTTTCTTT. Encoded protein: CASSPNLGATTSTEAFF. The gene calls are TRBV5-1 and TRBJ1-1; D possibly corresponds to TRBD1 (6 bases). Trimming cost V 4 bases and J 4 bases, with 23 bases left between them. Per the germline V gene, CDR1 is SGHRS and CDR2 is YFSETQ. This CDR3 region has 17 residues.

Ten or more counts support this clonotype. As DNA, the CDR3 is TGCGCCAGCAGCTACGACCGGGGCCCTTCACCCCTCCACTTT. Residues: CASSYDRGPSPLHF. The chain carries TRBV5-1 and TRBJ1-6; tentatively, D is TRBD1 (5 bases). CDR1 and CDR2 (germline): SGHRS, YFSETQ. The length of the CDR3 is 14 residues. Trimming cost V 3 bases and J 9 bases, with 13 bases left between them.

This clonotype showed up many times. This chain joins TRBV5-1 and TRBJ2-7; D is unclear. CDR3 length: 14 residues. The ends were cut back, 0 bases at V and 0 bases at J, with 7 bases in the middle. Looked up from germline, CDR1 is SGHRS and CDR2 is YFSETQ. The CDR3 loop reads CASSLDSTSYEQYF. The CDR3 DNA is TGCGCCAGCAGCTTGGACAGTACCTCCTACGAGCAGTACTTC.

This clonotype was recorded many times. The V gene is TRBV30, the J gene TRBJ1-1; maybe TRBD1 (5 bases). V gave up 4 bases and J gave up 3 bases, with 9 bases separating them. This CDR3 comprises 12 residues. Germline V CDR1 and CDR2: GTSNPN, SVGIG (reference sequence). This CDR3 reads CAWTGDDTEAFF. In nucleotides, the CDR3 is TGTGCCTGGACCGGGGACGACACTGAAGCTTTCTTT.

This clonotype occurred a few times. CDR3 sequence (DNA): TGTGCCTGGAAGGGCAGGGGGCTCGGCTACACCTTC. The encoded protein is CAWKGRGLGYTF. This chain joins TRBV30 and TRBJ1-2, with 8 bases identical to TRBD1. The V segment lost 4 bases and the J segment 8 bases; nucleotides outside the gene matches: 6. In germline, CDR1 is GTSNPN, CDR2 SVGIG (reference sequence). CDR3 length: 12 amino acids. Full variable domain (remainder filled in from reference TRBV30 and TRBJ1-2): SQTIHQWPATLVQPVGSPLSLECTVEGTSNPNLYWYRQAAGRGLQLLFYSVGIGQISSEVPQNLSASRPQDRQFILSSKKLLLSDSGFYLCAWKGRGLGYTFGSGTRLTVV.

This clonotype has at least ten counts. The rearrangement joins TRBV5-1 to TRBJ1-2; 8 nucleotides agree with TRBD1. CDR3 size: 15 residues. The trim removed 3 bases at V and 7 bases at J, leaving 11 bases unmatched. CDR1 is SGHRS and CDR2 is YFSETQ in the germline V gene. The CDR3 loop reads CASSSRQGKGRGYTF. CDR3 DNA sequence: TGCGCCAGCAGCTCACGACAGGGGAAAGGACGTGGCTACACCTTC.

In regard to this clonotype: A much larger clonotype is one base distant, so this may be a read error. V and J are TRBV12-3 or TRBV12-4 and TRBJ2-1; possible D gene TRBD1, 6 bases. Trimming left V 7 bases short and J 5 bases short, with 15 bases between. CDR3 size: 14 residues. The CDR3 loop reads CASTKSSGDNEQFF. The DNA for the CDR3 is TGTGCCAGCACCAAATCCTCAGGGGACAATGAGCAGTTCTTC.